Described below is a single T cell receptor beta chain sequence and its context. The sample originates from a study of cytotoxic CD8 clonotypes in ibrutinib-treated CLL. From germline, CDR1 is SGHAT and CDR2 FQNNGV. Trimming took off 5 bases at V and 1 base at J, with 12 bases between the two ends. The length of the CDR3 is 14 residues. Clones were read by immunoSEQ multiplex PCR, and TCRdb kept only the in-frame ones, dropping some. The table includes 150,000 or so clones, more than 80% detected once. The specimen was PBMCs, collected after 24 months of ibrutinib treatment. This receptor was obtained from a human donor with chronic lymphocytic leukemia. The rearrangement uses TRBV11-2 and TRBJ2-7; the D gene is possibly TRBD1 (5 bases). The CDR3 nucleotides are TGTGCCAGCAGCCCCCGCGCAGGGTCCTACGAGCAGTACTTC. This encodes CASSPRAGSYEQYF.